The following is a T cell receptor (beta chain) sequence with its context. What it binds is unknown. Sequenced by immunoSEQ multiplex PCR; TCRdb stores in-frame clones only, minus some. The sample lists more than 95,000 clones; more than 80% were seen once. This entry belongs to a study of T cell responses to AZD1222 COVID-19 vaccine. General study points: Mapped onto spike, vaccine-associated CD4 TCRs spanned it and were dominant at 160-218 and 743-854. Donors were largely white British and mainly female; clonal diversity was possibly underestimated.

The clonotype originates from an adult in good health. The sample was peripheral blood, taken on day 0 of AZD1222 vaccination.

This CDR3 is CASSPLSAGELFF. The DNA for the CDR3 is TGTGCCAGCTCACCTCTGAGTGCCGGGGAGCTGTTTTTT. The chain uses TRBV18 and TRBJ2-2; D ambiguous. The CDR3 extends over 13 amino acids. Germline CDR1 KGHSH, CDR2 LQKENI. V was cut by 3 bases and J by 6 bases, with 8 bases left in between.